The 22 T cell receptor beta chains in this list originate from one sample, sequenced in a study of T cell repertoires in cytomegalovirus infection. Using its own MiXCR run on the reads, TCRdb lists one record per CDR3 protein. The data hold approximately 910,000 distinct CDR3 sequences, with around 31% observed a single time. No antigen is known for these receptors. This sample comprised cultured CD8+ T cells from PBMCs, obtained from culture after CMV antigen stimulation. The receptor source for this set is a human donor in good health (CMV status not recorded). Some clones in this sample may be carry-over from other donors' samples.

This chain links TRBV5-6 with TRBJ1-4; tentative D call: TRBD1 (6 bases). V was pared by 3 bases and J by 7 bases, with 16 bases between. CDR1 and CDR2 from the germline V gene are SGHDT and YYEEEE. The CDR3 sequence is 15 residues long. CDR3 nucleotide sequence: TGTGCCAGCAGCTGGGGGCGCTTGAAAGGTGAAAAACTGTTTTTT. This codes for CASSWGRLKGEKLFF.

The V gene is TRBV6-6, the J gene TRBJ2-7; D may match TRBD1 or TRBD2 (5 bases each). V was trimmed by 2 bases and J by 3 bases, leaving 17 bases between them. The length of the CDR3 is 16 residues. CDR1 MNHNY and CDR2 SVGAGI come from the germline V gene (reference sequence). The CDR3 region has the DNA TGTGCCAGCAGTTACCGTACCGGGACGCCGGGCTACGAGCAGTACGTC. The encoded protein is CASSYRTGTPGYEQYV.

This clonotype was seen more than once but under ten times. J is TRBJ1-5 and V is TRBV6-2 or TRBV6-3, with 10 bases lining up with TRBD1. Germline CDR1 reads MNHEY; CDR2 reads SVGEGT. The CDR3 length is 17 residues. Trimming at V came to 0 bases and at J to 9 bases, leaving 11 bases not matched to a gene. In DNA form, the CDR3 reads TGTGCCAGCAGTTACTCGACGCGGACAGGGGGGATTGGGCCCCAGCATTTT. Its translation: CASSYSTRTGGIGPQHF.

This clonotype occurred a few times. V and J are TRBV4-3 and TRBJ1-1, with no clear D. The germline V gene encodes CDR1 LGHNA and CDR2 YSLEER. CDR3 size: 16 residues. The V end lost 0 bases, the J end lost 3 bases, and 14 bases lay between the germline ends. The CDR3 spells CASSQDHEFSYTEAFF. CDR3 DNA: TGCGCCAGCAGCCAAGATCATGAGTTTAGTTACACTGAAGCTTTCTTT.

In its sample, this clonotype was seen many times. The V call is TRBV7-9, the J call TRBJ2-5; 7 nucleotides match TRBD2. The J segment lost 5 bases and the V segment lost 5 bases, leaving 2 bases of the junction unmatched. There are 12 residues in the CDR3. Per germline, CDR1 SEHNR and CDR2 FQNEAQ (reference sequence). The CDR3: CASSDGRETQYF. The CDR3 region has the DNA TGTGCCAGCAGCGACGGGAGGGAGACCCAGTACTTC.

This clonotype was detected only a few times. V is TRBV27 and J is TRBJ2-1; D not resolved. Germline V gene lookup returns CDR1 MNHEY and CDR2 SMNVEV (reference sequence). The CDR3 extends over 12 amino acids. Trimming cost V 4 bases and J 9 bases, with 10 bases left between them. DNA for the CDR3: TGTGCCAGCAGTTCGTGGTTTACTGAGCAGTTCTTC. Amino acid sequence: CASSSWFTEQFF.

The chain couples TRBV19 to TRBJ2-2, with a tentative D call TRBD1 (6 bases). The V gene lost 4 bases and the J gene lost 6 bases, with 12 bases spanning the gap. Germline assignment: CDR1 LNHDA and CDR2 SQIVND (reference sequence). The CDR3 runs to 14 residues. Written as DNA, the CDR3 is TGTGCCAGTAGTAACTCCAGGGGCGCCGGGGAGCTGTTTTTT. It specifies CASSNSRGAGELFF.

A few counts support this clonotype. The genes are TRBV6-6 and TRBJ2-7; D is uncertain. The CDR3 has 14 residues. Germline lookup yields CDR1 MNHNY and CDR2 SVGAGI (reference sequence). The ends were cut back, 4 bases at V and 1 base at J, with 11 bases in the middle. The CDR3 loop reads CASSFLGPSYEQYV. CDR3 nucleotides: TGTGCCAGCAGTTTCCTCGGGCCTTCCTACGAGCAGTACGTC.

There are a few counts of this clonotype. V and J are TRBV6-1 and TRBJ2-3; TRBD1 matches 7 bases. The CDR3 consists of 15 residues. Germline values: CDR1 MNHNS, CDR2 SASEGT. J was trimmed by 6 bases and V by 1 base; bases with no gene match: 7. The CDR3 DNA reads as TGTGCCAGCAGTGAAGAGGGGACAGTTGGGGATACGCAGTATTTT. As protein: CASSEEGTVGDTQYF.

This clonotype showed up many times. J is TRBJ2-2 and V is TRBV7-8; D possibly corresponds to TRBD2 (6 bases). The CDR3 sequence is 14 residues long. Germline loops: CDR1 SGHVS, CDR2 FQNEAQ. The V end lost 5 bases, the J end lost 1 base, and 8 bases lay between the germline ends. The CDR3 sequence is CASSRGKNTGELFF. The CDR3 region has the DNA TGTGCCAGCAGCCGGGGGAAGAACACCGGGGAGCTGTTTTTT.

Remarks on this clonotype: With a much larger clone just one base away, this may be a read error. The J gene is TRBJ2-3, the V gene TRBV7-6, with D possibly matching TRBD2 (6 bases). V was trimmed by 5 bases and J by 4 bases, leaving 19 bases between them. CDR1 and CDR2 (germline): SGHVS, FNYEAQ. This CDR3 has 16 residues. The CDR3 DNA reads TGTGCCAGCAGCCGCGGGTTCGGGGGTAGCGCAGATACGCAGTATTTT. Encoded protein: CASSRGFGGSADTQYF. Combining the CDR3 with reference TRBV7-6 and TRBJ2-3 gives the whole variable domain GAGVSQSPRYKVTKRGQDVALRCDPISGHVSLYWYRQALGQGPEFLTYFNYEAQQDKSGLPNDRFSAERPEGSISTLTIQRTEQRDSAMYRCASSRGFGGSADTQYFGPGTRLTVL.

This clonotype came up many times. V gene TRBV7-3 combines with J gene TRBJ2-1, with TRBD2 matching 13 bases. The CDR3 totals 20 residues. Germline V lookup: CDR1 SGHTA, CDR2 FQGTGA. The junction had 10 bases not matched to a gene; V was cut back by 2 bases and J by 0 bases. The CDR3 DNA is TGTGCCAGCAGCTTAGAGGGGGGACTAGCGGGGAGGAGCTCCTACAATGAGCAGTTCTTC. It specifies CASSLEGGLAGRSSYNEQFF.

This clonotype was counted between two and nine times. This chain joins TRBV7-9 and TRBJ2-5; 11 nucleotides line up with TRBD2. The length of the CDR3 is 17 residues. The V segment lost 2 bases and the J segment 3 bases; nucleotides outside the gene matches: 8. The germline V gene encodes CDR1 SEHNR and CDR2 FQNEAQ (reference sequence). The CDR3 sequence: CASSLYPSGGIEETQYF. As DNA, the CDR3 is TGTGCCAGCAGCTTATATCCTAGCGGGGGGATCGAAGAGACCCAGTACTTC.

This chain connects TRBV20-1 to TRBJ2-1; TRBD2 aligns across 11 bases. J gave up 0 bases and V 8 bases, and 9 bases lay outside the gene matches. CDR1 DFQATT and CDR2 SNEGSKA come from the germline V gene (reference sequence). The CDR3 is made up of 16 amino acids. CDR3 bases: TGCAGTCGACAGACTAGCGGGGTTAGCTCCTACAATGAGCAGTTCTTC. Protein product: CSRQTSGVSSYNEQFF.

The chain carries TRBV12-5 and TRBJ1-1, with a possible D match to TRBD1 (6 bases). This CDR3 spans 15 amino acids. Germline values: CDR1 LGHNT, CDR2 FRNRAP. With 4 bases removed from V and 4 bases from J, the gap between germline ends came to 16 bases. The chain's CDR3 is CASGSLQGRSTEAFF. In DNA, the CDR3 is TGTGCTAGTGGTTCACTCCAGGGGAGGTCCACTGAAGCTTTCTTT.

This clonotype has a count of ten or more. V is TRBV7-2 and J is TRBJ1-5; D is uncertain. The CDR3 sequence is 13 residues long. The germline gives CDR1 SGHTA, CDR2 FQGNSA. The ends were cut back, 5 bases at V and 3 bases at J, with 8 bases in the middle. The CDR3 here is CASSPPLNQPQHF. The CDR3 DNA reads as TGTGCCAGCAGCCCTCCCCTCAATCAGCCCCAGCATTTT.

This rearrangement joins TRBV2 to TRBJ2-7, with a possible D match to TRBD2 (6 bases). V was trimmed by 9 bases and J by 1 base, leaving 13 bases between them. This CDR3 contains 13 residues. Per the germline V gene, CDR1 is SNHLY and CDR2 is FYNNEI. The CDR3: CASTNGGSYEQYV. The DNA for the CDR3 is TGTGCCAGTACGAACGGGGGATCCTACGAGCAGTACGTC.

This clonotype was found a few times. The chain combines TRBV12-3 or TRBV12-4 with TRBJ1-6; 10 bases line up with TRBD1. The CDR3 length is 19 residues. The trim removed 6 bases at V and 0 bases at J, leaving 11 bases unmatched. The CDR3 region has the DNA TGTGCCAGCAGACCTTCTGGGACAGGGGAACTCTCCTATAATTCACCCCTCCACTTT. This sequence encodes CASRPSGTGELSYNSPLHF.

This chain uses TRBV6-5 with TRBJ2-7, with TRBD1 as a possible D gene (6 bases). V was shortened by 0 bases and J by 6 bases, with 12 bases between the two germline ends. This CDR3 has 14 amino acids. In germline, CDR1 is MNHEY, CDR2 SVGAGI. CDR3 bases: TGTGCCAGCAGTTACTCACAGGGCACGGGCGAGCAGTACTTC. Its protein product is CASSYSQGTGEQYF.

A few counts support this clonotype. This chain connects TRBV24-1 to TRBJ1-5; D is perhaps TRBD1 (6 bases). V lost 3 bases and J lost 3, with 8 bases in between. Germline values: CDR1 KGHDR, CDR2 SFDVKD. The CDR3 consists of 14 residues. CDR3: CATSDRDNNQPQHF. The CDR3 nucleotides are TGTGCCACCAGTGATCGGGACAACAATCAGCCCCAGCATTTT.

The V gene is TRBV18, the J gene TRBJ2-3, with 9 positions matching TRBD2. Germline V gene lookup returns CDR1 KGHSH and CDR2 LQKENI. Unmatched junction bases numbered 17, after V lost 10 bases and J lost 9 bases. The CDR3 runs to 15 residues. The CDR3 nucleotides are TGTGCCACCGTTTCCGGGACTAGCCCTTTCGAGACGCAGTATTTT. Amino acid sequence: CATVSGTSPFETQYF.

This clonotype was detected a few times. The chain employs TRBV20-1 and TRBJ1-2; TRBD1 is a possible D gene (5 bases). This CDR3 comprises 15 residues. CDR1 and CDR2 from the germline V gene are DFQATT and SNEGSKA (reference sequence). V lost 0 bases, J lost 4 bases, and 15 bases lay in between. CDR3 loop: CSARDREGPFYGYTF. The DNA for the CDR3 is TGCAGTGCTAGAGATCGAGAGGGGCCATTCTATGGCTACACCTTC.